This T cell receptor (beta chain) was documented in a study of Graves' ophthalmopathy and Graves' hyperthyroidism. This clonotype was counted many times. TCR beta CDR3 regions were amplified from RNA transcripts. The first round was an RT-PCR with HTBI primers, and the second round was a multiplex PCR. TCRdb redid the calling of the multiplex PCR reads with MiXCR, one entry per CDR3 protein. The table has some 350,000 distinct CDR3 sequences, approximately 18% seen once. Diagnosis was based on clinical symptoms, serum thyroxine, TRAb, thyroid ultrasound and orbital computed tomography. Sequenced sample: peripheral blood. This clonotype was sampled from an adult woman with stable Graves' hyperthyroidism.

CDR3 sequence (DNA): TGTGCCAGCAGTTTATCCCCTGCCTACGAGCAGTACTTC. Translated: CASSLSPAYEQYF. This chain uses TRBV12-3 or TRBV12-4 with TRBJ2-7; D unclear. The CDR3 sequence is 13 residues long. V lost 2 bases and J lost 2, with 7 bases in between.